Following are 13 T cell receptor beta chains from one sample sequenced in a study of CD8+CD57+ T cells in acquired aplastic anemia. Researchers used genomic DNA as the template to profile TCR beta VDJ and CDR3. TCRdb called the reads again in MiXCR, with one record for every CDR3 protein. The sample consists of under 350,000 distinct CDR3 sequences, about 50% of them appearing once. CD8+CD57+ cell expansion, shown by flow cytometry, had occurred in the patients selected for sequencing. The sequenced sample was sorted CD4+, CD8+, or CD8+CD57+ T cells (not recorded which) from PBMCs. The origin of the receptors is a human donor with aplastic anemia.

This clonotype was found once. The rearrangement joins TRBV29-1 to TRBJ1-1; TRBD1 is a possible D gene (5 bases). Trimming pared 7 bases from V and 3 bases from J, leaving 18 bases between. Per germline, CDR1 SQVTM and CDR2 ANQGSEA. This CDR3 has 14 amino acids. CDR3 sequence (DNA): TGCAGCGGTGGGGGGAAAGGACCTTACACTGAAGCTTTCTTT. Its translation is CSGGGKGPYTEAFF.

The table lists this clonotype with many counts. The chain recombines TRBV7-2 with TRBJ2-1; 11 bases align to TRBD2. Germline V gives CDR1 SGHTA, CDR2 FQGNSA. This CDR3 has 16 amino acids. V trimming: 5 bases; J trimming: 7 bases; junction bases outside the gene matches: 10. CDR3 nucleotide sequence: TGTGCCAGCAGCAGAATAGCGGGAGGGCCTGAAAATGAGCAGTTCTTC. The encoded protein is CASSRIAGGPENEQFF. Filled out from reference TRBV7-2 and TRBJ2-1, the complete variable domain reads GAGVSQSPSNKVTEKGKDVELRCDPISGHTALYWYRQSLGQGLEFLIYFQGNSAPDKSGLPSDRFSAERTGGSVSTLTIQRTQQEDSAVYLCASSRIAGGPENEQFFGPGTRLTVL.

In the case of this clonotype: One junction end disagrees with the germline gene, perhaps due to a read error. The chain carries TRBV7-8 and TRBJ1-1; TRBD1 is a possible D gene (5 bases). Germline CDR1 SGHVS, CDR2 FQNEAQ. The CDR3 consists of 13 residues. This chain's CDR3 is CDSSSLMNTEAFF. CDR3 coding DNA: TGCGACAGCAGCTCCCTGATGAACACTGAAGCTTTCTTT. The complete variable domain, with remaining parts taken from reference TRBV7-8 and TRBJ1-1, reads GAGVSQSPRYKVAKRGQDVALRCDPISGHVSLFWYQQALGQGPEFLTYFQNEAQLDKSGLPSDRFFAERPEGSVSTLKIQRTQQEDSAVYLCDSSSLMNTEAFFGQGTRLTVV.

The rearrangement links TRBV5-5 to TRBJ2-3; 8 nucleotides line up with TRBD2. The junction had 5 bases not matched to a gene; V was cut back by 0 bases and J by 5 bases. Germline CDR1 and CDR2: SGHKS and YYEKEE (reference sequence). This CDR3 is 15 amino acids long. CDR3: CASSLAGGPRDTQYF. CDR3 coding DNA: TGTGCCAGCAGCTTGGCGGGGGGGCCCAGAGATACGCAGTATTTT.

This clonotype came up a few times. One junction end does not reproduce the germline sequence, and a read error may be involved. The V and J genes are TRBV7-9 and TRBJ2-5, with 13 nucleotides matching TRBD2. In germline, CDR1 is SEHNR, CDR2 FQNEAQ (reference sequence). The CDR3 is 17 residues long. The CDR3 loop reads CASSRTSGSGSQETQYF. The CDR3 region has the DNA TGTGCCAGCAGCCGGACTAGCGGGAGTGGATCCCAAGAAACCCAGTACTTC.

This clonotype was seen many times. V is TRBV12-3 or TRBV12-4 and J is TRBJ2-7; D ambiguous. The CDR3 is 13 residues long. V was cut by 6 bases and J by 0 bases, with 9 bases left in between. The CDR3 reads CASSSLTSYEQYF. The CDR3 bases are TGTGCCAGCAGCTCCTTGACCTCCTACGAGCAGTACTTC.

V is TRBV5-1 and J is TRBJ1-1; D is ambiguous. This CDR3 region has 12 residues. V was shortened by 4 bases and J by 6 bases, with 10 bases between the two germline ends. Germline lookup yields CDR1 SGHRS and CDR2 YFSETQ. CDR3 protein: CASSVGSAEAFF. The CDR3, as DNA: TGCGCCAGCAGCGTCGGGAGCGCTGAAGCTTTCTTT.

V gene TRBV7-2 combines with J gene TRBJ2-3; D might be TRBD2 (6 bases). CDR1 is SGHTA and CDR2 is FQGNSA in the germline V gene. V shed 6 bases and J shed 2 bases, with 12 bases lying between them. This CDR3 has 14 amino acids. Here the CDR3 DNA reads TGTGCCAGCAGTTCCCTAGCGACCACAGATACGCAGTATTTT. Protein sequence: CASSSLATTDTQYF.

The V and J genes are TRBV29-1 and TRBJ1-2; the D gene is possibly TRBD1 (6 bases). Trimming stripped 4 bases from V and 0 bases from J, with 15 bases between. Germline CDR1 and CDR2: SQVTM and ANQGSEA. The CDR3 has 15 residues. The DNA of the CDR3 is TGCAGCGTTGTCCCGGACAGTGAAACTAACTATGGCTACACCTTC. Protein sequence: CSVVPDSETNYGYTF.

The rearrangement links TRBV20-1 to TRBJ2-3; TRBD2 aligns across 11 bases. This CDR3 is built from 14 residues. Germline V gene data show CDR1 as DFQATT and CDR2 as SNEGSKA (reference sequence). Trimming took 6 bases from V and 0 from J; bases not matched to a gene: 2. CDR3: CSAGTSGSTDTQYF. For the CDR3, the DNA is TGCAGTGCAGGGACTAGCGGAAGCACAGATACGCAGTATTTT.

V is TRBV7-9 and J is TRBJ2-7; 7 bases align to TRBD1. The CDR3 totals 15 residues. Germline trimming cut 0 bases from V and 4 bases from J; bases unmatched to any gene: 6. Per the germline V gene, CDR1 is SEHNR and CDR2 is FQNEAQ (reference sequence). The CDR3 region is CASSLARGTEYEQYF. Here the CDR3 DNA reads TGTGCCAGCAGCTTAGCGCGTGGGACAGAGTACGAGCAGTACTTC.

This clonotype occurred a few times. The chain uses TRBV5-6 and TRBJ2-3; 7 bases are a match to TRBD2. The germline V gene encodes CDR1 SGHDT and CDR2 YYEEEE. This CDR3 region has 16 residues. V gave up 2 bases and J gave up 2 bases; unmatched junction bases: 8. CDR3 amino acids: CASSLMAGVYTDTQYF. In DNA form, the CDR3 reads TGTGCCAGCAGCTTAATGGCGGGGGTGTACACAGATACGCAGTATTTT.

The chain carries TRBV20-1 and TRBJ1-2; weak D call: TRBD1 (6 bases). CDR3 length: 17 residues. The V gene's germline CDR1 is DFQATT and CDR2 SNEGSKA (reference sequence). Trimming pared 4 bases from V and 7 bases from J, leaving 28 bases between. The CDR3 nucleotides are TGCAGTGCTATAGACCTTAGGGGGGGACCCCGCCGCGGTGGCTACACCTTC. Translation: CSAIDLRGGPRRGGYTF.